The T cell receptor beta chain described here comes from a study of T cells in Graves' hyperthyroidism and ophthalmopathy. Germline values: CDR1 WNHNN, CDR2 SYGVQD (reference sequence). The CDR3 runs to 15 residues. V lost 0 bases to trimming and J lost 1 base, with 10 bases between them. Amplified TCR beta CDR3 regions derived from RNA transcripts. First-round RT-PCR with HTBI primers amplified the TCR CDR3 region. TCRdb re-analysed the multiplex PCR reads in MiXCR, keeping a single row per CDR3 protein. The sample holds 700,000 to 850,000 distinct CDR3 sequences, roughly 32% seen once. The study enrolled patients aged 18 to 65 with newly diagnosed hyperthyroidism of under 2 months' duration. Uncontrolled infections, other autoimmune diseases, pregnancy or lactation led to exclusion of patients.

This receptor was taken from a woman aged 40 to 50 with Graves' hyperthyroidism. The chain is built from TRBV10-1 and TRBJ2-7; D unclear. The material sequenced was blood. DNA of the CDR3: TGCGCCAGCAGTGAGTCGACGGTACCATCCTACGAGCAGTACTTC. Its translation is CASSESTVPSYEQYF.